This entry is about one T cell receptor beta chain. J lost 4 bases, V lost 1 base, and 4 bases had no gene match. The length of the CDR3 is 14 residues. CDR1 is SGHNT, CDR2 YYREEE, per germline (reference sequence). Bead-separated CD4+, CD4+CD8+, CD57+ or CD56+ fractions, or PBMC, were used. This record belongs to a study of STAT5B mutations in CD4+ large granular lymphocyte leukemia. Libraries were prepared by immunoSEQ multiplex PCR; TCRdb keeps only in-frame clonotypes and omits some of them. The table lists 4,700 or so clones, around 90% of them singletons. Sequencing was done on a sample of PBMCs. The chain uses TRBV5-4 and TRBJ1-1, with TRBD1 matching 7 bases. The sequence was collected from a man aged 35 to 55 with CD4+ T-cell large granular lymphocyte leukemia. CDR3 protein: CASSLRGGPTEAFF. CDR3 in DNA: TGTGCCAGCAGCTTGAGAGGGGGCCCCACTGAAGCTTTCTTT.